This T cell receptor beta chain was recorded in a study of cytomegalovirus exposure and HLA in healthy donors (dated 2017 in TCRdb). A note on the overall study: In an earlier analysis of 587 of the donors, 250 to 350 Gb of sequence data and approximately 100 million unique TCR beta sequences from some 170 million T cells were reported. Both class I and class II loci were covered by HLA typing, at four-digit resolution. In the later analysis, no new phenotypic data were used to find candidate immune exposures; instead, reliance was placed on TCR beta sequences and their occurrence across donors. The aim of the study was to test whether cataloging public T cell receptors could identify signatures of past pathogen exposure. All discovery cohort repertoires had been generated using a single sequencing platform. A later genetic analysis used genome-wide SNP genotypes for about 60% of the 666 donors, treating that subset as a discovery cohort. Four or five DR-DQ haplotypes were handled as single units for association and clustering because linkage in the cohort was strong. The number of typed donors differed by locus: roughly 629-640 for A, B, C, DRB1 and DQB1; some 500 for DQA1; around 580 for DPA1; and roughly 470 for DPB1. Of the roughly 400 genotyped donors, less than 85% were placed in the genetic ancestry cluster associated with self-reported Caucasian donors. To predict cytomegalovirus infection status, the study combined high-throughput TCR immunosequencing, statistical association of individual TCRs with disease status, and machine learning. Among around 400 genotyped donors of the cohort, an average of around 240,000 unique TCR beta nucleotide sequences were sequenced per donor, roughly 18% of them non-productive. Roughly 320 gigabases of sequencing data and around 85 million unique TCR sequences made up an early release that covered 640 HLA-typed donors. Along with the approximately 650-subject first cohort, a separate validation cohort of over a hundred different subjects was used. Donor age, sex, ethnicity and CMV serostatus were compiled alongside the repertoire data. A later analysis re-analyzed previously published TCR beta repertoires from hundreds of donors and added high-resolution HLA genotyping to study TCR occurrence patterns. Using immunosequencing, the study profiled T cell repertoires from 550 to 750 subjects and related those repertoires to cytomegalovirus serostatus. In an earlier analysis of about 590 of the donors, high-throughput TCR beta sequencing was used to judge whether each TCR beta V gene segment behaved as functional or pseudogenic. Beyond this particular receptor, the publication reports: When HLA alleles, especially DR and DQ, strongly co-occurred, attributing TCR associations to individual alleles was difficult. In a later analysis, about 17,000 TCR beta sequences were associated with specific HLA alleles at a false discovery rate of 0.05. In both the original and validation cohorts, the classifier was reported to diagnose cytomegalovirus status with high specificity and sensitivity. About 17 rarely observed V segments, including chromosome 9 orphons, were excluded from the earlier analysis of several hundred of the donors because counts were too low. Compared with the roughly 670-donor mean, donors in an Asian-associated ancestry cluster had fewer N-insertions in productive TCRs, according to a later genetic analysis. A further reported finding was that TCR beta sequences accurately predicted the HLA-A and HLA-B alleles for most subjects in the first cohort. Several of the top co-occurrence clusters appeared to be linked to parvovirus B19, influenza, CMV and Epstein-Barr virus, according to a later analysis. Because some donors lacked HLA typing at each locus, the association tests relied only on the typed subset. The only immune exposure information available for the cohort was CMV serostatus. In a later analysis, the rate of TCR association differed among HLA loci, with DRB1 alleles having the most associated TCRs and HLA-C alleles having the fewest. Across donors, most TCR sequences were observed very rarely, whereas some public TCRs were present in many individuals. Some IMGT-functional V segments, including TRBV6-2 and TRBV6-3, could not be told apart with the 87-base-pair reads, so those segments were excluded. A later genetic analysis associated a missense DCLRE1C variant with V-gene and J-gene trimming of TCR beta chains, and an independent cohort replicated the association. Linkage disequilibrium might explain the correlated functional status among segregating V segments, but an unknown experimental factor could not be ruled out. In an earlier analysis of roughly 560 of the donors, most TCR beta V segments were observed in productive rearrangements about 87% or about 30% of the time, broadly matching IMGT annotations. A later analysis found that HLA-associated TCR beta chains were more clonally expanded and had lower generation probabilities than equally common non-associated chains. This cohort had only TCR beta chains sequenced, and the lack of alpha or paired-chain data limited which features could be detected. A few of the identified cytomegalovirus-associated TCR beta chains were confirmed in vitro to be specific for cytomegalovirus antigens. The authors suggested that the approach could potentially be extended to other disease states and immunological phenotypes. A cluster of highly shared sequence variants was judged likely to be a technical artifact of the sequencing pipeline. Roughly uniform sequencing depth across donors was assumed in presence/absence analyses, although this assumption may not hold. A later analysis found that most CMV-associated TCR beta chains appeared HLA-restricted, with HLA associations seemingly driven largely by CMV exposure. A total of 150 to 200 TCR beta chains were listed by the study as associated with cytomegalovirus.

To prepare the library, the immunoSEQ multiplex PCR assay was applied. For the multiplex PCR, a mixture combining 60 forward primers for TCR Vbeta segments and 13 reverse primers for TCR Jbeta segments was used. The CDR3 region of rearranged TCR beta genes was amplified from genomic DNA with a multiplex PCR assay. On the Illumina HiSeq System, the amplified TCR beta libraries were sequenced as 87-base-pair reads. Under the source paper's analysis protocol: A later analysis counted tens of millions of unique TCR beta chains across the 700 or so repertoires, and 9 million to 14 million of these chains were shared by at least two donors. Raw reads were error-corrected and collapsed into unique sequences with a nearest-neighbor algorithm that merged closely related sequences to remove PCR and sequencing errors. Alignment of CDR3 sequences to IMGT reference sequences was used to assign V, D and J gene segments. For a sequence to be retained, at least a six-nucleotide match to both a V gene segment and a J gene segment was required. Rearrangements were classified as productive when the CDR3 lacked stop codons and remained in frame with V and J, and all other rearrangements were classified as non-productive. Following IMGT convention, CDR3 was defined as the stretch from the second conserved V-encoded cysteine to the conserved J-encoded phenylalanine. Sequences without an unambiguous match to a single V gene segment were excluded from the earlier analysis of over 500 of the donors. In an earlier analysis of almost 600 of the donors, a V segment was called functional when productive rearrangements were above 56.7%, and segregating when the standard deviation between donors exceeded 5%. A statistical classification framework was developed to diagnose cytomegalovirus status using the catalog of TCR beta chain sequences. In a later analysis, TCR nucleotide sequences were compared against IMGT/GENE-DB human TR gene sequences so that V and J genes could be assigned. The TCRdist pipeline was used in a later analysis to assign CDR3 sequences and most-parsimonious VDJ recombination scenarios. In a later analysis, each TCR beta chain was defined by its CDR3 amino acid sequence together with its V-gene family, and reads without a unique V-gene family were excluded. To address suspected cross-contamination and a sequencing artifact, a later analysis removed approximately 590 highly shared, low-generation-probability nucleotide sequences. In a later analysis, a clonal expansion index was calculated for each public chain from normalized within-repertoire ranks of inferred template counts. In a later analysis, generation probabilities were computed using a VDJ recombination model fitted to out-of-frame rearrangements, and the results were checked against IGoR. In a later analysis, TCR-TCR, TCR-HLA and TCR-CMV co-occurrence was scored with hypergeometric tests, and a repertoire-size bias correction was applied to TCR pairs. To estimate false discovery rates, a later analysis permuted the HLA or CMV assignments 20 times. In a later analysis, co-occurring TCRs were grouped using DBSCAN, with TCRdist sequence similarity added in when clustering inside HLA-allele-positive subsets. For co-occurrence clustering, repertoires with fewer than 30,000 or more than 120,000 public chains were excluded, along with 5 or 6 repertoires with anomalous nucleotide sharing. This is the immuneACCESS table as TCRdb keeps it, with only in-frame sequences that have V and J called. A part of the clones is gone; compared with another copy, unresolved V genes explain less than half, and the rest is unexplained. The V and J calls and clone size were taken over from that table, and D and trimming were inferred from the DNA. In all, the sample holds around 94,000 clones, and approximately 84% of those were seen once. The ten biggest clones cover 2% to 2.5% of the sample.

The germline V and J ends show losses of 3 bases and 6 bases respectively, and no gene match explains 18 bases of the junction. The CDR3 covers 19 residues, taking in both the cysteine and the phenylalanine. The retained sequence is limited to the CDR3, 57 bases, with the frame set at the first base. Taken from the germline V gene, the CDR1 and CDR2 loops are MGHRA and YSYEKL. In the case of this clone: Its antigen is unknown. No much larger clone exists at a distance of one base, and base qualities are not known.

The cohort was made up of 500 to 850 healthy bone marrow donors. At the time of sampling, all cohort members were nominally healthy, though unrecorded immune exposures were likely present. The donor tested CMV seronegative and was one of the 352 seronegative cohort members. A peripheral blood sample was collected from each donor, and TCR beta sequencing was performed on peripheral blood mononuclear cells. The Qiagen DNeasy Blood Extraction Kit was used to extract genomic DNA from the blood cell samples. This receptor was taken from a man younger than 35 in good health and CMV-seronegative. Sample: PBMCs. The V gene is TRBV4-1 and the J gene is TRBJ2-2; 8 nucleotides in the junction match TRBD2. The DNA sequence is as follows: TGCGCCAGCAGCCATCCCGTAGGGGGGCGGGAGGTCTACGCCGGGGAGCTGTTTTTT. It is translated as CASSHPVGGREVYAGELFF.